The source of this T cell receptor beta chain is a study of human T cells and chemical hapten exposure. Findings of the study overall: TCRs above 1 in 1000 frequency did not change with DPC sensitization.

Germline CDR1 reads KGHSH; CDR2 reads LQKENI. The V end lost 0 bases, the J end lost 6 bases, and 14 bases lay between the germline ends. The CDR3 runs to 15 residues. Of note for this clonotype: Its antigen is undetermined.

Time point reported: pre-sensitization, week 0. This sample's treatment: therapeutic diphenylcyclopropenone sensitization with weekly scalp DPC. TCRdb recomputed calls from the RACE reads with MiXCR, one row per CDR3 protein. Of 350,000 to 450,000 distinct CDR3 sequences in the sample, 4% to 6% were seen once. This TCR derives from a woman between 45 and 60 years old with alopecia areata. Some clones in this sample may be carry-over from other donors' samples. The chain uses TRBV18 and TRBJ1-1; D is undetermined. This material consisted of whole blood, taken in connection with sensitization to the hapten diphenylcyclopropenone (DPC). In DNA, the CDR3 is TGTGCCAGCTCACCACCGAGTTCCGGGTCGGCTGAAGCTTTCTTT. Protein product: CASSPPSSGSAEAFF. Full variable domain (remainder filled in from reference TRBV18 and TRBJ1-1): NAGVMQNPRHLVRRRGQEARLRCSPMKGHSHVYWYRQLPEEGLKFMVYLQKENIIDESGMPKERFSAEFPKEGPSILRIQQVVRGDSAAYFCASSPPSSGSAEAFFGQGTRLTVV.